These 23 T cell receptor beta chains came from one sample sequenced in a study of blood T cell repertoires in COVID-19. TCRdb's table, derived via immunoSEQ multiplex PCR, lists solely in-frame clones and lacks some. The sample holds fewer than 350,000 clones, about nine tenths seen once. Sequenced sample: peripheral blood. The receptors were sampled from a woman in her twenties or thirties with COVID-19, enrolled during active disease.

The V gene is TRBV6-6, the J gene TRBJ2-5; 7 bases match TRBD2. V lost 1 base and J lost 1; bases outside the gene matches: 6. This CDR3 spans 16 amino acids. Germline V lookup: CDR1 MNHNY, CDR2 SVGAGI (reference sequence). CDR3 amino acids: CASSYLASGLQETQYF. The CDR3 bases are TGTGCCAGCAGTTACTTAGCTAGCGGTCTCCAAGAGACCCAGTACTTC.

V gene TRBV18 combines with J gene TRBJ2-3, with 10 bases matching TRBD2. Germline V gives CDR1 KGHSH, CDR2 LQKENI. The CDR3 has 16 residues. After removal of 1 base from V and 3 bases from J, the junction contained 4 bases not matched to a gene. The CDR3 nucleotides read TGTGCCAGCTCACCACTCCCTAGCGGGGGAACAGATACGCAGTATTTT. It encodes CASSPLPSGGTDTQYF.

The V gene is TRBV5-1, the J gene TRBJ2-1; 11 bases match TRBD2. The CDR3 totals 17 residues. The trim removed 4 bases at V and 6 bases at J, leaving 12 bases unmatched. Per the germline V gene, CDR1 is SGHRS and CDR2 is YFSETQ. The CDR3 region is CASSGLAGGRGANEQFF. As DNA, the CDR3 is TGCGCCAGCAGCGGCTTAGCGGGGGGGCGAGGTGCCAATGAGCAGTTCTTC.

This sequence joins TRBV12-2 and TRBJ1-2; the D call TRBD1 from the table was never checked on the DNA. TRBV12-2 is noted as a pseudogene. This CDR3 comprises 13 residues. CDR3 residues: CASRCRQPYGYTF. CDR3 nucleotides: TGTGCAAGTCGCTGCCGACAGCCATATGGCTACACCTTC.

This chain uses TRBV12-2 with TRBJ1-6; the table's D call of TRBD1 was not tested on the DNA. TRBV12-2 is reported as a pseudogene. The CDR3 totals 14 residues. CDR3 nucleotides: TGTGCAAGTCGCTTACGCAGGGGGAAATCACCCCTCCACTTT. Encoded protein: CASRLRRGKSPLHF.

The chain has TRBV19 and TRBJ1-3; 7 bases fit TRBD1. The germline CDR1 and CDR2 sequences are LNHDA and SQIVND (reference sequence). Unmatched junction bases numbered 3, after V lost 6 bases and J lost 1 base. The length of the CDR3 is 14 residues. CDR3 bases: TGTGCCAGTAGACAGGGGCTTTCTGGAAACACCATATATTTT. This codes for CASRQGLSGNTIYF.

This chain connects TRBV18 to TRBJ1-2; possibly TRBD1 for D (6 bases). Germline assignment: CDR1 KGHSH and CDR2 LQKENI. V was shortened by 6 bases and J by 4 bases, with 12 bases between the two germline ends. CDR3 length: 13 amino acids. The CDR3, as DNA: TGTGCCAGCTCCGGTTCCAGGGGCTATGGCTACACCTTC. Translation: CASSGSRGYGYTF.

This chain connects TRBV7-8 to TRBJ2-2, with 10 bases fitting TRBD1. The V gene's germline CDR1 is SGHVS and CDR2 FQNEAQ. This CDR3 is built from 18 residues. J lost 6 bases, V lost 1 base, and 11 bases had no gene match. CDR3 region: CASSLERLGQGRAGELFF. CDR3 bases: TGTGCCAGCAGCTTAGAGCGGCTGGGACAGGGGAGGGCCGGGGAGCTGTTTTTT. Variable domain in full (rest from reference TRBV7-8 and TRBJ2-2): GAGVSQSPRYKVAKRGQDVALRCDPISGHVSLFWYQQALGQGPEFLTYFQNEAQLDKSGLPSDRFFAERPEGSVSTLKIQRTQQEDSAVYLCASSLERLGQGRAGELFFGEGSRLTVL.

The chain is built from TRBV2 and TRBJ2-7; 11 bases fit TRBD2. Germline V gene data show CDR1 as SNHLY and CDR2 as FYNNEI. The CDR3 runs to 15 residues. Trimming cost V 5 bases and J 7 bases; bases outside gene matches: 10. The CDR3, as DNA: TGTGCCAGCAGTTCCTTTAGCGGGGGGGCGGGAGAGCAGTACTTC. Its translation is CASSSFSGGAGEQYF.

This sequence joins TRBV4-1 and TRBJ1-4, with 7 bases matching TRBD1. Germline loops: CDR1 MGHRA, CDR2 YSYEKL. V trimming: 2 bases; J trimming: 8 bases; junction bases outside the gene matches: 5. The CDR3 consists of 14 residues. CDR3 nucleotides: TGCGCCAGCAGCCAAAGGACAGGTTGGGAAAAACTGTTTTTT. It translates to CASSQRTGWEKLFF.

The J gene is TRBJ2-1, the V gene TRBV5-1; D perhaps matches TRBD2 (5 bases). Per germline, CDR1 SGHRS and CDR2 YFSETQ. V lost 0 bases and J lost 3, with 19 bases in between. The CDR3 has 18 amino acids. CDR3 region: CASSLALRRRGRYNEQFF. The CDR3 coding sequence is TGCGCCAGCAGCTTGGCCCTCAGGAGGAGAGGCCGCTACAATGAGCAGTTCTTC.

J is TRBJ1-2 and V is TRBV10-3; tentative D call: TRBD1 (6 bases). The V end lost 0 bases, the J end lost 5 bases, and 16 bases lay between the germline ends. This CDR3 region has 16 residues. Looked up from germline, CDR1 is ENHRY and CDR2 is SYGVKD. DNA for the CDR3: TGTGCCATCAGTGAGTCTGAAACCAGGGGCCATTATGGCTACACCTTC. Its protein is CAISESETRGHYGYTF.

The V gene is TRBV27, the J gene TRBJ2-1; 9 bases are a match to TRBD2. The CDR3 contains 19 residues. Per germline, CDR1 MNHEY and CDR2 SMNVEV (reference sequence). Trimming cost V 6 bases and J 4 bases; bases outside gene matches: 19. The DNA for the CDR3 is TGTGCCAGCAGGAAGCCCCCCGGCGGGGCGGGGGGGCAGTACAATGAGCAGTTCTTC. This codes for CASRKPPGGAGGQYNEQFF.

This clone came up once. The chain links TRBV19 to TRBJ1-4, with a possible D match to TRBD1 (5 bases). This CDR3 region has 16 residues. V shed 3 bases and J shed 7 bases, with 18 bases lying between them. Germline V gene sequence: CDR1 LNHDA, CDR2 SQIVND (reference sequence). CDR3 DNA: TGTGCCAGTAGTATTGGCCTCGTCGCCAGGGCTGAAAAACTGTTTTTT. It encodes CASSIGLVARAEKLFF.

CDR3 protein: CASSFQSRGAGNEQFF. CDR3 in DNA: TGTGCCAGCAGTTTCCAAAGCAGAGGAGCGGGCAATGAGCAGTTCTTC. This chain links TRBV28 with TRBJ2-1; TRBD2 is a possible D gene (6 bases). This CDR3 comprises 16 residues. The germline V and J ends were trimmed by 3 bases and 6 bases, with 18 bases remaining between them. Germline V CDR1 and CDR2: MDHEN, SYDVKM.

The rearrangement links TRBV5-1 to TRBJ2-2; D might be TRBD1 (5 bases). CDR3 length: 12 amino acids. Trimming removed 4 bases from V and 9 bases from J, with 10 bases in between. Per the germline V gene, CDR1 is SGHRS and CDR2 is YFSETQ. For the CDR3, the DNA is TGCGCCAGCAGCGGGCAGGGCTGGGAGCTGTTTTTT. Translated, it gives CASSGQGWELFF.

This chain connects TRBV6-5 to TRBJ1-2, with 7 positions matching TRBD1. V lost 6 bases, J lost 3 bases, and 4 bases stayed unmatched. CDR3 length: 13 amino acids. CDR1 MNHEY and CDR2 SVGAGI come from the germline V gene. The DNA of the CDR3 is TGTGCCAGCAGCCATGGACAGGACTATGGCTACACCTTC. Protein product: CASSHGQDYGYTF.

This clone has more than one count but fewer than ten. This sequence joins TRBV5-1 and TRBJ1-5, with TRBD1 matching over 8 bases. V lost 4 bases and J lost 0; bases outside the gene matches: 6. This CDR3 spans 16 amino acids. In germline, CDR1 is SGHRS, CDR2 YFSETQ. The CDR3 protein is CASSPTGVVSNQPQHF. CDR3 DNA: TGCGCCAGCAGCCCGACAGGGGTTGTTAGCAATCAGCCCCAGCATTTT.

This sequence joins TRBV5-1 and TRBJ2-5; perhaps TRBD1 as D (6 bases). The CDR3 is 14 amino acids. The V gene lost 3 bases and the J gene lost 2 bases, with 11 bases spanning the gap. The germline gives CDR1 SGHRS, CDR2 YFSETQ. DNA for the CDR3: TGCGCCAGCAGCTCCTCCGGGACACAAGAGACCCAGTACTTC. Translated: CASSSSGTQETQYF.

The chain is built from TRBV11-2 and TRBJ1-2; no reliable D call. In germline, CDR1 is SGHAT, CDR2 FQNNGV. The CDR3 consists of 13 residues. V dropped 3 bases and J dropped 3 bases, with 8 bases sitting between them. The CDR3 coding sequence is TGTGCCAGCAGCTTGGAGGCCCACTATGGCTACACCTTC. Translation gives CASSLEAHYGYTF.

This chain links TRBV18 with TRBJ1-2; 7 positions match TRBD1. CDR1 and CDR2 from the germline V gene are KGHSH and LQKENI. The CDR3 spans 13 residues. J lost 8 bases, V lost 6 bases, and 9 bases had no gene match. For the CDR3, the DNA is TGTGCCAGCTCGCCGGGACAGATCGAAGGCTACACCTTC. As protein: CASSPGQIEGYTF.

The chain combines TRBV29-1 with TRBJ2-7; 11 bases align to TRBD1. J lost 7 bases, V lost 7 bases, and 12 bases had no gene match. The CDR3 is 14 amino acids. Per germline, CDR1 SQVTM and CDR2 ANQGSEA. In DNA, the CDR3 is TGCAGCGATCCGGGGACAGGGGGGTCTCGGGAGCAGTACTTC. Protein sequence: CSDPGTGGSREQYF.

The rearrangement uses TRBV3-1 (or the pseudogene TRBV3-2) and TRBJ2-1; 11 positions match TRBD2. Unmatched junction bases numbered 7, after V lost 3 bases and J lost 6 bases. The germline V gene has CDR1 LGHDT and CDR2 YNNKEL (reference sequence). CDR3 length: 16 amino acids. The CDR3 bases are TGTGCCAGCAGCCACCATTCGGGGACTAGCGGCAATGAGCAGTTCTTC. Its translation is CASSHHSGTSGNEQFF.